Described below is a single TCR beta chain sequence and its context. The sample comes from a study of control samples from healthy donors and cancer patients. Data came from immunoSEQ multiplex PCR; TCRdb stores just in-frame clones and leaves some out. This table has fewer than 40,000 clones, approximately 95% appearing once. The CDR3 sequence is 17 residues long. Germline CDR1 reads LGHNA; CDR2 reads YSLEER. V gave up 3 bases and J gave up 1 base; unmatched junction bases: 8. This clonotype originated in a man aged 55 to 70 in good health. J is TRBJ2-3 and V is TRBV4-3; 9 bases fit TRBD2. What was sequenced was blood. This CDR3 is CASSHSAIAGGTDTQYF. The DNA for the CDR3 is TGCGCCAGCAGCCACTCGGCAATAGCGGGGGGCACAGATACGCAGTATTTT.